This is a list of T cell receptor beta chains from one sample in a study of technical replicates of blood from several donors. Assay used: immunoSEQ multiplex PCR; TCRdb lists only in-frame clones, some missing. The sample includes approximately 79,000 clones, roughly nine tenths seen only once; the top ten take approximately 0.41%. The sequenced sample was T cells isolated from PBMCs. These receptor sequences come from a human donor in good health. The conserved cysteine and the conserved F or W are not part of the CDR3 here. Not every row has a clone size; where given, it reads once, few, many or a size class.

TRBV5-6,few,TRBJ1-1,ASRNSRSRGLMNTEAF
TRBV5-1,.,TRBJ2-7,ASSPEGALRQY
TRBV10-3,.,TRBJ1-2,ASRQGNFGYGYT
TRBV28,.,TRBJ1-2,ASSLQQTGVGGYT
TRBV18,.,TRBJ2-5,ASSLRTADGRNQETQY
TRBV5-4,.,TRBJ1-2,ASSLDRYGYT
TRBV7-9,.,TRBJ1-2,ASSLPGTGGLDYGYT
TRBV27,once,TRBJ1-1,ASSLRGQGNAF
TRBV10-1,.,TRBJ1-1,ASSARRATGAF
TRBV7-3,.,TRBJ2-7,ASSPGGGSAEQY
TRBV6-4,.,TRBJ2-7,APHGGKVYEQY
TRBV30,.,TRBJ2-1,AWSVLGLAGGNEQF
TRBV11-1,.,TRBJ2-2,ASSLATTSGSAGELF
TRBV6-5,.,TRBJ2-1,ASSYLASGDNEQF
TRBV7-9,.,TRBJ2-1,ASSLVQSAGDEQF
TRBV14,.,TRBJ2-7,ASSQDGGRYYEQY
TRBV10-3,.,TRBJ1-3,AIAGTGVNTIY
TRBV9,.,TRBJ2-2,ASSVQGSGELF
TRBV28,.,TRBJ2-7,ASTMAGQSYEQY
TRBV7-2,.,TRBJ2-5,ASSFLAGGGETQY
TRBV7-9,.,TRBJ2-5,ASIESGGRETQY
TRBV4-3,once,TRBJ1-4,ASSQDLAIEKLF